This entry is about one T cell receptor (beta chain). This clonotype was observed a few times. The specificity of this receptor is unknown. Base qualities are not recorded, but no much larger clone differs from it by a single base. Library prep was done by PCR. Sequencing took place on an Illumina HiSeq 2500. To reduce PCR and sequencing biases, unique molecular identifiers were incorporated into the TCR beta cDNA libraries. Roughly 0.5 million cDNA molecules were obtained per 1 to 10 million input T cells, so each molecule approximated one T cell. The patient libraries were prepared and sequenced with the same protocol used for the earlier healthy control dataset. Samples belonging to the same batch were prepared together, multiplexed and sequenced on a shared HiSeq lane. Processing in the source paper ran as follows. Raw barcoded reads were processed with MIGEC, discarding single-read molecular identifier groups before consensus assembly and CDR3 extraction. VDJtools was used for post-analysis of the clonotype tables, and diversity was normalized by down-sampling every dataset to the size of the smallest sample. Repertoire overlap clustering matched CDR3 amino acid but not nucleotide sequences to correct batch-related cross-sample contamination. In TCRdb, the public reads were trimmed at Q25 with fastp and aligned with MiXCR, with productive beta chains retained. Rows matching on CDR3 protein sequence are summarized as one entry with the most common DNA and genes. Here the V and J calls rest on TCRdb's processing, not on the authors' analysis. The sample table lists about 620,000 distinct CDR3 sequences, roughly 47% of them with a count of one. The leading ten clones occupy over 1.5% of the sample.

These data originate in a study of post-analysis software for immune sequencing data (dated by TCRdb to the mid-2010s). Regarding the study in general: The recorded disease courses included relapsing-remitting, secondary progressive and progressive-relapsing multiple sclerosis, and some patients had no subtype annotation. The patient repertoires were set against 10 to 11 previously published healthy control repertoires from donors whose ages ranged from roughly 6 to 27 years. A subset of samples was prepared in parallel using single-end sample barcoding, then pooled and co-amplified after Illumina adapter ligation.

General study outcomes and caveats: Significantly higher frequencies in patients than in controls were found for five TRBV segments, including TRBV5-6, TRBV5-1 and TRBV20-1. Multiple sclerosis patients had significantly lower normalized Chao1 diversity than controls, a result that suggests substantial peripheral T-cell clonal expansion. The control group was slightly older than the multiple sclerosis patient group. Strong co-clustering of samples prepared in the same batch was shown by direct clustering with F measure, prompting a batch-effect correction.

From a lookup of the germline V gene, CDR1 and CDR2 are ENHRY and SYGVKD. Trimming removed 3 bases from V and 2 bases from J; the gene matches leave 2 bases unexplained. The cysteine opens and the phenylalanine closes a CDR3 of 15 amino acids. The entry retains the CDR3 DNA only, 45 bases that are in frame from base 1. TCR beta repertoires were profiled from peripheral blood of roughly 13 young patients with multiple sclerosis to demonstrate the VDJtools post-analysis software. The multiple sclerosis patients were children and adolescents between roughly 6 and 16 years of age. Sequenced sample: blood. The rearrangement combines TRBV10-3 with TRBJ2-3; a stretch of 10 junction bases matches TRBD2. The TCR comes from a girl aged 10-17 years with multiple sclerosis. The nucleotide sequence reads as follows: TGTGCCATCAGTGAAGGACTAGCGGTCACAGATACGCAGTATTTT. It encodes CAISEGLAVTDTQYF.